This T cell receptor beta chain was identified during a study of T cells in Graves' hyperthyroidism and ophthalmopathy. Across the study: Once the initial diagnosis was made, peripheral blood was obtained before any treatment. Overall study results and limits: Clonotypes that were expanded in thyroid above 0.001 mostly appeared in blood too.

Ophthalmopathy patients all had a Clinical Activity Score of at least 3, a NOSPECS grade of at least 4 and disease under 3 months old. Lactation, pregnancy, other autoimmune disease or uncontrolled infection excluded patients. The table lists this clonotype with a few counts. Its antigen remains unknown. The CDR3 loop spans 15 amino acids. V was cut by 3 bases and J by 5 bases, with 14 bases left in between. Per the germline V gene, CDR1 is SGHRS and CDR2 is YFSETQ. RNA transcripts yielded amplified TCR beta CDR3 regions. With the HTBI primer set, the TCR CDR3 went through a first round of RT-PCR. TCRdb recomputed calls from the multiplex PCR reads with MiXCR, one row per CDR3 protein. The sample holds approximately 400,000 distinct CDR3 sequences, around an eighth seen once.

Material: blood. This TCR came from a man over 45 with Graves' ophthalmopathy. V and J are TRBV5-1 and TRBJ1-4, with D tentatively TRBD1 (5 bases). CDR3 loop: CASSSSGAGNEKLFF. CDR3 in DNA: TGCGCCAGCAGCTCTTCCGGGGCAGGAAATGAAAAACTGTTTTTT.